These 11 T cell receptor beta chains originate from one sample sequenced in a study of shared clonotypes between healthy human individuals. The repertoire was sequenced with immunoSEQ multiplex PCR; TCRdb's copy has only in-frame clones and lacks some. The sample has roughly 1,500,000 clones; approximately 98.5% are singletons. What was sequenced was naive CD4+ T cells sorted from blood. Subset: CD45RA+ positively selected. The receptors come from a young man in good health.

Note on this clone: The same CDR3 also results from other DNA sequences found in this sample. This chain joins TRBV5-1 and TRBJ2-7, with 7 bases that match TRBD2. Germline CDR1 and CDR2: SGHRS and YFSETQ. Germline trimming cut 2 bases from V and 0 bases from J; bases unmatched to any gene: 2. CDR3 length: 14 amino acids. Here the CDR3 DNA reads TGCGCCAGCAGCTTAAGGACTAGCTCCTACGAGCAGTACTTC. It yields the protein CASSLRTSSYEQYF.

The rearrangement joins TRBV21-1 to TRBJ2-7. TRBV21-1 is a pseudogene. The CDR3 has 14 amino acids. This CDR3 is CASKTGGRTYEQYF. The CDR3 nucleotides read TGTGCCAGCAAAACCGGGGGCAGAACCTACGAGCAGTACTTC.

This chain uses TRBV7-8 with TRBJ2-3; 8 bases align to TRBD2. With 7 bases clipped from V and 3 bases from J, the junction kept 9 bases outside the gene matches. Germline-derived CDR1 and CDR2 are SGHVS and FQNEAQ. This CDR3 spans 15 amino acids. CDR3 protein: CASTPGRVPTDTQYF. CDR3 in DNA: TGTGCCAGCACCCCCGGGAGGGTCCCGACAGATACGCAGTATTTT.

The chain links TRBV11-2 to TRBJ2-1; D remains ambiguous. The CDR3 spans 14 residues. Trimming shortened V by 4 bases and J by 4 bases, and 11 bases separated the two germline ends. Germline V gene data show CDR1 as SGHAT and CDR2 as FQNNGV. The CDR3 loop reads CASSSARTYNEQFF. CDR3 coding DNA: TGTGCCAGCAGCTCAGCCAGGACGTACAATGAGCAGTTCTTC.

The rearrangement uses TRBV5-1 and TRBJ2-7; D remains ambiguous. Trimming pared 3 bases from V and 2 bases from J, leaving 15 bases between. The CDR3 sequence is 15 residues long. Looked up from germline, CDR1 is SGHRS and CDR2 is YFSETQ. CDR3: CASSSTPASTYEQYF. The CDR3, as DNA: TGCGCCAGCAGCTCTACCCCGGCGAGTACCTACGAGCAGTACTTC.

This chain connects TRBV15 to TRBJ2-7; 7 nucleotides align to TRBD1. With 2 bases clipped from V and 3 bases from J, the junction kept 4 bases outside the gene matches. Germline V CDR1 and CDR2: LNHNV, YYDKDF (reference sequence). CDR3 size: 14 residues. The CDR3 is CATSRPGGVYEQYF. The CDR3, as DNA: TGTGCCACCAGCAGACCAGGGGGAGTCTACGAGCAGTACTTC.

The rearrangement links TRBV2 to TRBJ2-7; no clear D. Germline V gene data show CDR1 as SNHLY and CDR2 as FYNNEI. The CDR3 loop spans 13 amino acids. V lost 6 bases and J 0 bases, leaving 9 bases between the germline ends. DNA of the CDR3: TGTGCCAGCAGAACCGAGAGCTCCTACGAGCAGTACTTC. Its protein is CASRTESSYEQYF. Full variable domain (remainder filled in from reference TRBV2 and TRBJ2-7): EPEVTQTPSHQVTQMGQEVILRCVPISNHLYFYWYRQILGQKVEFLVSFYNNEISEKSEIFDDQFSVERPDGSNFTLKIRSTKLEDSAMYFCASRTESSYEQYFGPGTRLTVT.

The count of this clone is one. This CDR3 is also generated by other DNA sequences in the sample. The chain employs TRBV2 and TRBJ2-5, with a possible D match to TRBD2 (5 bases). The CDR3 loop spans 12 amino acids. Germline V gene sequence: CDR1 SNHLY, CDR2 FYNNEI. V lost 7 bases and J lost 2, with 8 bases in between. In DNA, the CDR3 is TGTGCCAGCAAGGGAGATCAAGAGACCCAGTACTTC. Its protein is CASKGDQETQYF.

V gene TRBV10-3 combines with J gene TRBJ1-1; D is unclear. The germline V gene encodes CDR1 ENHRY and CDR2 SYGVKD. The CDR3 is 12 residues long. Trimming took off 8 bases at V and 1 base at J, with 8 bases between the two ends. CDR3 in amino acids: CAIGKTNTEAFF. As DNA, the CDR3 is TGTGCCATCGGAAAAACGAACACTGAAGCTTTCTTT.

V and J are TRBV7-8 and TRBJ2-7; D remains ambiguous. CDR1 SGHVS and CDR2 FQNEAQ come from the germline V gene. V was pared by 5 bases and J by 2 bases, with 22 bases between. The CDR3 has 17 amino acids. The DNA of the CDR3 is TGTGCCAGCAGCCCCCCTTTAGTCCCTACCTCCCCCTACGAGCAGTACTTC. As protein: CASSPPLVPTSPYEQYF. Looking up the rest from reference TRBV7-8 and TRBJ2-7 gives the full variable domain: GAGVSQSPRYKVAKRGQDVALRCDPISGHVSLFWYQQALGQGPEFLTYFQNEAQLDKSGLPSDRFFAERPEGSVSTLKIQRTQQEDSAVYLCASSPPLVPTSPYEQYFGPGTRLTVT.

This chain uses TRBV7-9 with TRBJ1-2, with TRBD1 identical over 8 bases. Germline CDR1 SEHNR, CDR2 FQNEAQ (reference sequence). The V gene end was trimmed by 5 bases and the J gene end by 5 bases; junction bases not matched to a gene: 4. The CDR3 is 13 amino acids. The CDR3 DNA follows: TGTGCCAGCAGCGCGGACAGGGCGTATGGCTACACCTTC. Its protein is CASSADRAYGYTF.